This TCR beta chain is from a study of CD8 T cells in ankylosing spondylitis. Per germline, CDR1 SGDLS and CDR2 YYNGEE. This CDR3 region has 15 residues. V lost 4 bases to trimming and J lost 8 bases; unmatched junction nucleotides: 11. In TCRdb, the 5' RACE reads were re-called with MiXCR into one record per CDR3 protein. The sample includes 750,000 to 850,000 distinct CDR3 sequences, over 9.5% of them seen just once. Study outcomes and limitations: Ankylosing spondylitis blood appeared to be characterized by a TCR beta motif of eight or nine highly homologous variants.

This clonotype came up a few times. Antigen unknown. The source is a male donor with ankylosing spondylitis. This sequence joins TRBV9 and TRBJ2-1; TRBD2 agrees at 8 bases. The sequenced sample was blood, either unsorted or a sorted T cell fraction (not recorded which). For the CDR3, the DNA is TGTGCCAGCAGCACGTCGGGGGGGACAATTGATGAGCAGTTCTTC. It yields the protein CASSTSGGTIDEQFF.